The 9 T cell receptor beta chains in this list originate from one sample, sequenced in a study of human T cells and chemical hapten exposure. The time point: patch test 1, 2 weeks after DPC sensitization. Noted treatment: therapeutic diphenylcyclopropenone sensitization with weekly scalp DPC. Each CDR3 protein gets one entry after TCRdb re-called the RACE reads with MiXCR. This sample carries about 340,000 distinct CDR3 sequences, under 8% of them seen once, and the ten largest clones take about 8%. The starting material was whole blood, obtained in connection with sensitization to the hapten diphenylcyclopropenone (DPC). The receptor source for this set is a woman younger than 30 with alopecia areata. Some clones in this sample may be carry-over from other donors' samples.

Only a few counts were recorded for this clonotype. The V call is TRBV4-1, the J call TRBJ2-7, with TRBD1 matching over 7 bases. CDR3 length equals 15 residues. Germline V gene lookup returns CDR1 MGHRA and CDR2 YSYEKL. Trimming removed 6 bases from V and 0 bases from J; junction bases left unmatched: 8. The CDR3 DNA follows: TGCGCCAGCAGTGGATACCGGGACAGCTCCTACGAGCAGTACTTC. It codes for CASSGYRDSSYEQYF.

This clonotype was seen repeatedly, ten times or more. CDR3 residues: CASSRRGAKNIQYF. The DNA for the CDR3 is TGTGCCAGCAGCCGCCGAGGAGCCAAAAACATTCAGTACTTC. The chain couples TRBV5-6 to TRBJ2-4; D ambiguous. There are 14 residues in the CDR3. Trimming took 4 bases from V and 0 from J, leaving 8 bases between them. The germline gives CDR1 SGHDT, CDR2 YYEEEE. The whole variable domain, remainder taken from reference TRBV5-6 and TRBJ2-4, is DAGVTQSPTHLIKTRGQQVTLRCSPKSGHDTVSWYQQALGQGPQFIFQYYEEEERQRGNFPDRFSGHQFPNYSSELNVNALLLGDSALYLCASSRRGAKNIQYFGAGTRLSVL.

The V gene is TRBV3-1, the J gene TRBJ1-2; possibly TRBD1 for D (5 bases). In germline, CDR1 is LGHDT, CDR2 YNNKEL (reference sequence). Trimming left V 1 base short and J 8 bases short, with 14 bases between. The CDR3 runs 14 residues. Written as DNA, the CDR3 is TGTGCCAGCAGCCAAGGTCCAGGGAGGGGAGGCTACACCTTC. Translated: CASSQGPGRGGYTF. Together with reference TRBV3-1 and TRBJ1-2, the CDR3 gives the full variable domain: DTAVSQTPKYLVTQMGNDKSIKCEQNLGHDTMYWYKQDSKKFLKIMFSYNNKELIINETVPNRFSPKSPDKAHLNLHINSLELGDSAVYFCASSQGPGRGGYTFGSGTRLTVV.

Details on this clonotype: Possible read error: a much larger clone is one base away. The rearrangement joins TRBV5-8 to TRBJ1-5; the match to TRBD1 covers 9 bases. V was clipped by 4 bases and J by 3 bases; unmatched bases: 5. CDR3 size: 15 residues. CDR1 is SGHTS and CDR2 is YDEGEE in the germline V gene. The CDR3 region has the DNA TGTGCCAGCAGCCGACAGGGGGAGGCCAATCAGCCCCAGCATTTT. It specifies CASSRQGEANQPQHF.

The rearrangement uses TRBV28 and TRBJ2-3, with 7 bases identical to TRBD2. The CDR3 spans 19 residues. Germline values: CDR1 MDHEN, CDR2 SYDVKM. The V segment lost 6 bases and the J segment 0 bases; nucleotides outside the gene matches: 18. This CDR3 is CASSLRRGVGFASTDTQYF. CDR3 DNA: TGTGCCAGCAGCCTTCGCCGGGGGGTCGGATTTGCTAGCACAGATACGCAGTATTTT. Full variable domain (missing parts from reference TRBV28 and TRBJ2-3): DVKVTQSSRYLVKRTGEKVFLECVQDMDHENMFWYRQDPGLGLRLIYFSYDVKMKEKGDIPEGYSVSREKKERFSLILESASTNQTSMYLCASSLRRGVGFASTDTQYFGPGTRLTVL.

This clonotype was picked up many times. The chain joins TRBV19 to TRBJ2-7, with TRBD2 as a possible D gene (6 bases). Trimming took off 0 bases at V and 0 bases at J, with 9 bases between the two ends. CDR1 and CDR2 from the germline V gene are LNHDA and SQIVND (reference sequence). The CDR3 length is 15 residues. CDR3 residues: CASSIDGGTSYEQYF. CDR3 DNA sequence: TGTGCCAGTAGTATAGATGGGGGGACCTCCTACGAGCAGTACTTC. The full variable domain, rest sourced from reference TRBV19 and TRBJ2-7, is DGGITQSPKYLFRKEGQNVTLSCEQNLNHDAMYWYRQDPGQGLRLIYYSQIVNDFQKGDIAEGYSVSREKKESFPLTVTSAQKNPTAFYLCASSIDGGTSYEQYFGPGTRLTVT.

V gene TRBV12-3 or TRBV12-4 combines with J gene TRBJ1-1; D remains unclear. With 1 base removed from V and 7 bases from J, the gap between germline ends came to 13 bases. The CDR3 totals 14 residues. CDR3 loop: CASSLDWRTSEAFF. The CDR3 DNA reads as TGTGCCAGCAGTTTAGACTGGCGAACAAGTGAAGCTTTCTTT.

This clonotype has only a few counts. The chain uses TRBV12-3 or TRBV12-4 and TRBJ2-3; TRBD2 might be the D (6 bases). The CDR3 is 14 residues long. V was shortened by 5 bases and J by 5 bases, with 14 bases between the two germline ends. The CDR3 sequence: CASSTWRAKDTQYF. The CDR3 DNA sequence: TGTGCCAGCAGTACATGGAGGGCCAAAGATACGCAGTATTTT.

There are a few counts of this clonotype. The chain carries TRBV7-2 and TRBJ1-6, with a possible D match to TRBD1 (5 bases). The CDR3 is 13 amino acids. Per germline, CDR1 SGHTA and CDR2 FQGNSA. V dropped 2 bases and J dropped 10 bases, with 9 bases sitting between them. The CDR3 DNA reads TGTGCCAGCAGCTTATCAGGGAGGTCACCCCTCCACTTT. Translating it yields CASSLSGRSPLHF.